The 8 T cell receptor beta chains reported below all come from one sample, sequenced in a study of cytomegalovirus exposure and HLA in healthy donors. The PCR contained 60 Vbeta and 13 Jbeta primers. Sequencing used immunoSEQ multiplex PCR; TCRdb keeps in-frame clones, though not all of them. The sample holds 40,000 to 55,000 clones; over 75% are singletons and the top ten take roughly 2.4%. Sequenced sample: PBMCs. The source is a boy younger than 18 in good health and CMV-seropositive.

The chain recombines TRBV6-1 with TRBJ2-3, with D maybe TRBD1 (5 bases). This CDR3 is built from 15 residues. V lost 3 bases and J 0 bases, leaving 10 bases between the germline ends. CDR1 MNHNS and CDR2 SASEGT come from the germline V gene. CDR3 in amino acids: CASSDSRASTDTQYF. The CDR3 bases are TGTGCCAGCAGTGATTCCAGGGCTAGCACAGATACGCAGTATTTT.

CDR3 sequence (DNA): TGTGCCAGCACCGAGCGGGGGGATGCAGATACGCAGTATTTT. Amino acids: CASTERGDADTQYF. The genes are TRBV2 and TRBJ2-3; the match to TRBD2 covers 9 bases. This CDR3 region has 14 residues. Germline V gene sequence: CDR1 SNHLY, CDR2 FYNNEI. J was trimmed by 4 bases and V by 7 bases; bases with no gene match: 6.

This clone was detected only a few times. This chain uses TRBV6-5 with TRBJ2-1; D is undetermined. V lost 3 bases to trimming and J lost 6 bases, with 12 bases between them. CDR3 size: 14 residues. Germline CDR1 reads MNHEY; CDR2 reads SVGAGI. The CDR3 DNA reads TGTGCCAGCAGTTATTTAGGAACTACCAATGAGCAGTTCTTC. Amino acids: CASSYLGTTNEQFF.

This rearrangement joins TRBV15 to TRBJ1-6; D remains unclear. V was shortened by 0 bases and J by 9 bases, with 6 bases between the two germline ends. The CDR3 totals 13 residues. Per the germline V gene, CDR1 is LNHNV and CDR2 is YYDKDF (reference sequence). CDR3 loop: CATSREAASPLHF. CDR3 nucleotides: TGTGCCACCAGCAGAGAGGCGGCTTCACCCCTCCACTTT.

V is TRBV19 and J is TRBJ2-3; D is perhaps TRBD2 (5 bases). Germline V gene data show CDR1 as LNHDA and CDR2 as SQIVND (reference sequence). The CDR3 is 15 amino acids. Between the trimmed V and J ends, which lost 4 bases and 3 bases, there was a span of 14 bases. The CDR3, as DNA: TGTGCCAGTAGTACAGCTCTAGCCACAACAGATACGCAGTATTTT. Protein product: CASSTALATTDTQYF.

The V gene is TRBV15, the J gene TRBJ2-7; the D gene is possibly TRBD2 (7 bases). The CDR3 loop spans 15 amino acids. V shed 3 bases and J shed 6 bases, with 18 bases lying between them. The V gene's germline CDR1 is LNHNV and CDR2 YYDKDF (reference sequence). In DNA form, the CDR3 reads TGTGCCACCAGCAGGGGCGGGGGCGGAGGACGCGAGCAGTACTTC. It is translated as CATSRGGGGGREQYF.

The chain joins TRBV2 to TRBJ1-4; D is unclear. Trimming took off 3 bases at V and 8 bases at J, with 13 bases between the two ends. This CDR3 region has 14 residues. The germline gives CDR1 SNHLY, CDR2 FYNNEI. CDR3 coding DNA: TGTGCCAGCAGTGAGCGGAGTATAGGCGAAAAACTGTTTTTT. Translating gives CASSERSIGEKLFF.

The chain couples TRBV6-1 to TRBJ1-2, with TRBD1 matching 10 bases. From germline, CDR1 is MNHNS and CDR2 SASEGT. The CDR3 has 14 amino acids. V shed 10 bases, J shed 8 bases, and the junction held 13 bases outside the gene matches. In DNA, the CDR3 is TGTGCCAACTCCATGGGACAGGGGTTCGCCGGCTACACCTTC. It yields the protein CANSMGQGFAGYTF.